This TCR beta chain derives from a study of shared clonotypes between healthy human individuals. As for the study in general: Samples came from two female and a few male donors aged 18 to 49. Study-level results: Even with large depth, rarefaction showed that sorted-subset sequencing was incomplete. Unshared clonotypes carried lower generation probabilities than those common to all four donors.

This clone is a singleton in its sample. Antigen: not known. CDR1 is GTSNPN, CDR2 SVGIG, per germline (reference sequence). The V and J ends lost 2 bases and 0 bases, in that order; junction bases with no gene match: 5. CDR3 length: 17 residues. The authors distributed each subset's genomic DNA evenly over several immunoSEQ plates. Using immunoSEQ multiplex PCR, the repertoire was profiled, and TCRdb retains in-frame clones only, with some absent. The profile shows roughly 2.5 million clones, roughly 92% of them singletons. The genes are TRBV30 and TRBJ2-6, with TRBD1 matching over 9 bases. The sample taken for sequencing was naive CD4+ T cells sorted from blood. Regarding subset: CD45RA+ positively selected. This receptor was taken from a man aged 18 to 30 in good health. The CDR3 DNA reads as TGTGCCTGGAGTCGGGACAGGGTGGGCTCTGGGGCCAACGTCCTGACTTTC. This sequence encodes CAWSRDRVGSGANVLTF.